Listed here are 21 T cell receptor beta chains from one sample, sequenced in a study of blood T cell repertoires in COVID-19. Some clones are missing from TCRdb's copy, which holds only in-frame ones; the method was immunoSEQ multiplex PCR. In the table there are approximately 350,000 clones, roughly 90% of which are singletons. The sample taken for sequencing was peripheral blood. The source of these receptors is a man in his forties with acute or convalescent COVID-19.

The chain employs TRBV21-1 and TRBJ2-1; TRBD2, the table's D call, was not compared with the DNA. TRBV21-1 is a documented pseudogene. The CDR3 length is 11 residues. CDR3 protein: CASSKGLEQFF. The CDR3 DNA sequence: TGTGCCAGCAGCAAAGGACTGGAGCAGTTCTTC.

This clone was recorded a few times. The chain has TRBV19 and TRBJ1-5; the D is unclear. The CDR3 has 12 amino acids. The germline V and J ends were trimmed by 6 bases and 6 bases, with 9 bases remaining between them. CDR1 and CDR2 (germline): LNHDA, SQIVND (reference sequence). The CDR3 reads CASRSSGQPQHF. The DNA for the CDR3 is TGTGCCAGTAGATCATCCGGTCAGCCCCAGCATTTT.

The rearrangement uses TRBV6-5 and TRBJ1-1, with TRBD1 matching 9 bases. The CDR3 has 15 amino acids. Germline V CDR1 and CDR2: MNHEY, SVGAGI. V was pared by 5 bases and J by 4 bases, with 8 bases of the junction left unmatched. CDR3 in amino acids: CASSLTGTGITEAFF. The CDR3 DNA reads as TGTGCCAGCAGTCTAACCGGGACAGGGATCACTGAAGCTTTCTTT.

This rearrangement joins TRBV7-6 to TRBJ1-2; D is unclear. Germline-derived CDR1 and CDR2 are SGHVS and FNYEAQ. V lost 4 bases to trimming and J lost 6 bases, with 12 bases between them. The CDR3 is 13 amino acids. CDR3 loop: CASSSLGVHGYTF. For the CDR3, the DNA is TGTGCCAGCAGCTCCCTCGGGGTACATGGCTACACCTTC.

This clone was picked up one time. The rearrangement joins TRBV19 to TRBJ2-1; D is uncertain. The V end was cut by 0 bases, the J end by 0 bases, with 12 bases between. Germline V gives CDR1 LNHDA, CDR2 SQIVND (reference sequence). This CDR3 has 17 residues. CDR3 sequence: CASSIDRRGISYNEQFF. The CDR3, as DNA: TGTGCCAGTAGTATAGATCGTCGAGGAATCTCCTACAATGAGCAGTTCTTC.

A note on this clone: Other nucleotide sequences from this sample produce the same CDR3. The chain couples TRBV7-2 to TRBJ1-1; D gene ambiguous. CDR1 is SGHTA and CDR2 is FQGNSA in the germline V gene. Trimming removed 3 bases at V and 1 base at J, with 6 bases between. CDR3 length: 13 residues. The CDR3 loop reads CASSFGENTEAFF. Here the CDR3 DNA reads TGTGCCAGCAGCTTCGGTGAGAACACTGAAGCTTTCTTT.

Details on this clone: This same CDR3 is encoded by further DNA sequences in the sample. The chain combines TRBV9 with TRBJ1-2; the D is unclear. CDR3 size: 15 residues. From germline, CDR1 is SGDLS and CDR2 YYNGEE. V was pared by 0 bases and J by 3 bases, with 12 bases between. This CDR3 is CASSVDPGPDYGYTF. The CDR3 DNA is TGTGCCAGCAGCGTAGATCCGGGTCCGGACTATGGCTACACCTTC.

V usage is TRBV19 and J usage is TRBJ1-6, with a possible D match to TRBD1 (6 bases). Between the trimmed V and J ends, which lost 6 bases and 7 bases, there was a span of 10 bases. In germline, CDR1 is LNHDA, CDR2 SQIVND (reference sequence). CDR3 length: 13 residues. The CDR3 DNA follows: TGTGCCAGTAGCCCGGGACAAAATTCACCCCTCCACTTT. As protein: CASSPGQNSPLHF.

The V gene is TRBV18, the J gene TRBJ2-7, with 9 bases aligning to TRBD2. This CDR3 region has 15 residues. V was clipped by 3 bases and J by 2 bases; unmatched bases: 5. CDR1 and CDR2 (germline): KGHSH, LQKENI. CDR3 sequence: CASSPEREVTYEQYF. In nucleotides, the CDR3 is TGTGCCAGCTCACCGGAGCGGGAGGTCACCTACGAGCAGTACTTC.

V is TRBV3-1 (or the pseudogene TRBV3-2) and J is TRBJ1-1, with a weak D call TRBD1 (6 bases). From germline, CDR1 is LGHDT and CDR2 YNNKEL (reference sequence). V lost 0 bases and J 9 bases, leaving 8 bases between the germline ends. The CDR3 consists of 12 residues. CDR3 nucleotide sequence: TGTGCCAGCAGCCAAGAGGGGGCGCAAGCTTTCTTT. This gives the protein CASSQEGAQAFF.

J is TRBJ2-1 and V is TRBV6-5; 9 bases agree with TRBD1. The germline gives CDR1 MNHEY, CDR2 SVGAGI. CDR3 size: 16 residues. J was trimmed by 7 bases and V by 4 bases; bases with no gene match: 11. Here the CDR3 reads CASSFSPGQGLNEQFF. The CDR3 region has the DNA TGTGCCAGCAGTTTCTCTCCGGGACAGGGCTTAAATGAGCAGTTCTTC.

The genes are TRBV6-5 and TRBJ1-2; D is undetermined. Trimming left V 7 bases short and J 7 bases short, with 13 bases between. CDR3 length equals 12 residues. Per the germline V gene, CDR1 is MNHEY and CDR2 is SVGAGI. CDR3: CASMQASSGYTF. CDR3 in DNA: TGTGCCAGCATGCAGGCCAGCTCTGGCTACACCTTC.

This CDR3 reads CASSERQGPAGGVQETQYF. For the CDR3, the DNA is TGTGCCAGCAGCGAAAGACAGGGTCCAGCGGGGGGGGTCCAAGAGACCCAGTACTTC. This chain uses TRBV9 with TRBJ2-5, with TRBD2 matching over 10 bases. V lost 3 bases, J lost 1 base, and 15 bases stayed unmatched. This CDR3 comprises 19 residues. Germline V lookup: CDR1 SGDLS, CDR2 YYNGEE.

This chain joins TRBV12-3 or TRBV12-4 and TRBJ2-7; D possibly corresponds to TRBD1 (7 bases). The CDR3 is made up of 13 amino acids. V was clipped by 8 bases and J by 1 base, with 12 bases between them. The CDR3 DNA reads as TGTGCCAGCGGGCGGGACAGATCCTACGAGCAGTACTTC. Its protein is CASGRDRSYEQYF.

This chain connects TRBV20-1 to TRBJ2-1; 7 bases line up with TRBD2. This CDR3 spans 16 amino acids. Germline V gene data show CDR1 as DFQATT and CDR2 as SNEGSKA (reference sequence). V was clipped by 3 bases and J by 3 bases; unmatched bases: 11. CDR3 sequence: CSASIWREIDYNEQFF. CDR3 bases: TGCAGTGCTAGTATTTGGCGGGAGATCGACTACAATGAGCAGTTCTTC.

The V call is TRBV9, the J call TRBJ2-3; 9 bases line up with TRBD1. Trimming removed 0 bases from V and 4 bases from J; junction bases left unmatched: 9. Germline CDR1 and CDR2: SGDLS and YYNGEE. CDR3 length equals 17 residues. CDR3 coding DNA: TGTGCCAGCAGCGTAGTTGAGGGGACAGGGCTACCAGATACGCAGTATTTT. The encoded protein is CASSVVEGTGLPDTQYF.

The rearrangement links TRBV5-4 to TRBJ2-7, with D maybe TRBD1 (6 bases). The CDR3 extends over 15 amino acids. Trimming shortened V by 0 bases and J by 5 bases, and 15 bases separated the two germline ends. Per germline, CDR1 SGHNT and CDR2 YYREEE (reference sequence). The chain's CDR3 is CASSLGAGEGHEQYF. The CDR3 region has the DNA TGTGCCAGCAGCTTGGGGGCAGGGGAAGGACACGAGCAGTACTTC.

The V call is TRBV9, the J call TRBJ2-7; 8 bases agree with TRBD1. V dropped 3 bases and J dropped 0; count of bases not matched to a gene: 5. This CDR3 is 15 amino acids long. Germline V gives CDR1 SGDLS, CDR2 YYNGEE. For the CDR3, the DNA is TGTGCCAGCAGCGGGACAGGGATGGCCTCCTACGAGCAGTACTTC. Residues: CASSGTGMASYEQYF.

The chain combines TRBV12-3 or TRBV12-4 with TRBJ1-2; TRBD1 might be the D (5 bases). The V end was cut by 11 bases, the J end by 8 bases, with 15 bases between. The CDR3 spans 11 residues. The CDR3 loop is CAQRGSIGYTF. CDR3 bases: TGTGCCCAGCGGGGGAGTATAGGCTACACCTTC.

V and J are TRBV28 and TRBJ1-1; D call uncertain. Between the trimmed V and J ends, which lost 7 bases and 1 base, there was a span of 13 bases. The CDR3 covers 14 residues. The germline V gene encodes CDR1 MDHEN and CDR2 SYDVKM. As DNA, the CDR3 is TGTGCCAGCATCGCGTCGGCAGGGAACACTGAAGCTTTCTTT. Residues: CASIASAGNTEAFF.

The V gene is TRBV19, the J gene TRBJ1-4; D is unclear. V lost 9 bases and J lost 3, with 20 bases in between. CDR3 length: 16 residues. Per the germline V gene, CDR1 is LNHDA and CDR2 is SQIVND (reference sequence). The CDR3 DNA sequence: TGTGCCAGCGGGTCGCGGGCTGGAGCGCCTAATGAAAAACTGTTTTTT. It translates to CASGSRAGAPNEKLFF. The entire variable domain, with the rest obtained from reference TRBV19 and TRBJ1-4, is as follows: DGGITQSPKYLFRKEGQNVTLSCEQNLNHDAMYWYRQDPGQGLRLIYYSQIVNDFQKGDIAEGYSVSREKKESFPLTVTSAQKNPTAFYLCASGSRAGAPNEKLFFGSGTQLSVL.